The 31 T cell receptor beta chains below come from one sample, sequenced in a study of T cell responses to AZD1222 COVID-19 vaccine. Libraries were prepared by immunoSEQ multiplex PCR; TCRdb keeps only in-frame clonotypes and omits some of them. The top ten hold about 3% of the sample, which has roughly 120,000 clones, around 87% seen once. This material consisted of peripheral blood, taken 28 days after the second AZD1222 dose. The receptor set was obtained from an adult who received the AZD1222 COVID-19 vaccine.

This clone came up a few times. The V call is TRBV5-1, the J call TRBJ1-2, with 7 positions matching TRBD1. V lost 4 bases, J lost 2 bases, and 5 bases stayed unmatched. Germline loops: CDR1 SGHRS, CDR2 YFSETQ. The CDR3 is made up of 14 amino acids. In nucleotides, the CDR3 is TGCGCCAGCAGCCAATCCAGGGGGAACTATGGCTACACCTTC. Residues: CASSQSRGNYGYTF.

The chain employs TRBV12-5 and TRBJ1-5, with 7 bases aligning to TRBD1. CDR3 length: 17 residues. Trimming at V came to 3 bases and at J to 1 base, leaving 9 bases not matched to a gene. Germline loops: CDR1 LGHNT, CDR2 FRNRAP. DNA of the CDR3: TGTGCTAGTGGTTTAGACAGGGCGAGGAGGAGCAATCAGCCCCAGCATTTT. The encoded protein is CASGLDRARRSNQPQHF.

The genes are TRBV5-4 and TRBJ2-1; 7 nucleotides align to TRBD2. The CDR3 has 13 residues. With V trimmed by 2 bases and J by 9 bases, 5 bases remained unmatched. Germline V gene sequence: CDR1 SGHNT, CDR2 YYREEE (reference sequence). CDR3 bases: TGTGCCAGCAGCTTTGCGGGCGGGGGTGAGCAGTTCTTC. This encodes CASSFAGGGEQFF.

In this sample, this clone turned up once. CDR3 amino acids: CASSLAGDRGYGYTF. In DNA, the CDR3 is TGCGCCAGCAGCTTGGCCGGTGACAGGGGGTACGGCTACACCTTC. J is TRBJ1-2 and V is TRBV5-1; 9 bases map to TRBD1. Germline V gives CDR1 SGHRS, CDR2 YFSETQ. Unmatched junction bases numbered 8, after V lost 0 bases and J lost 8 bases. The CDR3 loop spans 15 amino acids.

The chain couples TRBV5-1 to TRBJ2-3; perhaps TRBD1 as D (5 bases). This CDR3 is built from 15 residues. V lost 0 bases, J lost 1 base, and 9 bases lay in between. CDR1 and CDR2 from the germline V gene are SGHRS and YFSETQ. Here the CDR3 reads CASSLGQSGTDTQYF. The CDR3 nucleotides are TGCGCCAGCAGCTTGGGACAGAGTGGCACAGATACGCAGTATTTT.

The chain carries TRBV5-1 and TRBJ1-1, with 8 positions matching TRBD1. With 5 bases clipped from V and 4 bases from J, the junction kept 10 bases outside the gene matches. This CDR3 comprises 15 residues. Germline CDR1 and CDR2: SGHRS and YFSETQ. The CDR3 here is CASRGQVHGGTEAFF. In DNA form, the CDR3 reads TGCGCCAGCAGGGGACAGGTACACGGGGGCACTGAAGCTTTCTTT.

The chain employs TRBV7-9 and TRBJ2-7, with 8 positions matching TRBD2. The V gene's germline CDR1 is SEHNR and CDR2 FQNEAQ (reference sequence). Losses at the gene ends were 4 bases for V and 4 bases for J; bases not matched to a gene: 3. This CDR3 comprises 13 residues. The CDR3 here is CASSSQRGYEQYF. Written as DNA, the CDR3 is TGTGCCAGCAGCTCCCAGCGGGGGTACGAGCAGTACTTC. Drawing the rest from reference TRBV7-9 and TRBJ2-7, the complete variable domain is DTGVSQNPRHKITKRGQNVTFRCDPISEHNRLYWYRQTLGQGPEFLTYFQNEAQLEKSRLLSDRFSAERPKGSFSTLEIQRTEQGDSAMYLCASSSQRGYEQYFGPGTRLTVT.

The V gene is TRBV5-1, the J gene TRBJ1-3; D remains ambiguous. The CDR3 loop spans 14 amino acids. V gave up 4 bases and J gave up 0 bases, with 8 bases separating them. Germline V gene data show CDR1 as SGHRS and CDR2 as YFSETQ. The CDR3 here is CASSAGSSGNTIYF. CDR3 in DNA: TGCGCCAGCAGCGCGGGGAGCTCTGGAAACACCATATATTTT.

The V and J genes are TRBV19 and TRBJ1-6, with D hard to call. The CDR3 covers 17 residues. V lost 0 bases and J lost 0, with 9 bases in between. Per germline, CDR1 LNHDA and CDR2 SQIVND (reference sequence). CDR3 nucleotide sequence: TGTGCCAGTAGTATAGACGGCGGAAGCTCCTATAATTCACCCCTCCACTTT. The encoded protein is CASSIDGGSSYNSPLHF.

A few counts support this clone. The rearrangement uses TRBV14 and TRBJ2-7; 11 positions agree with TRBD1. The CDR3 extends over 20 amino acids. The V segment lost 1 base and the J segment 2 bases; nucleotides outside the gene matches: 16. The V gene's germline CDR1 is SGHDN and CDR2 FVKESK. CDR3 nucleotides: TGTGCCAGCAGCCAAGGATTAACAGGGACAGGGGGAAGGGGCACCTACGAGCAGTACTTC. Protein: CASSQGLTGTGGRGTYEQYF.

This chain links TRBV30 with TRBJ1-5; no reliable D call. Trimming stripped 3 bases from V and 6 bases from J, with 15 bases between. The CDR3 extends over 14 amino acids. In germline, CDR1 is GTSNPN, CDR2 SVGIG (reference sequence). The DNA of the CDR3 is TGTGCCTGGAGCGGGCGAGGGTTTCGTCAGCCCCAGCATTTT. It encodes CAWSGRGFRQPQHF.

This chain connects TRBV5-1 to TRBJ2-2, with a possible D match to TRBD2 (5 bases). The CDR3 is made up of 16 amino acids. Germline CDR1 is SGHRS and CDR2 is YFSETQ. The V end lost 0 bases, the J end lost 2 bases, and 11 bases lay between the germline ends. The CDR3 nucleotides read TGCGCCAGCAGCTTGGTGGAGGCAGCTAACACCGGGGAGCTGTTTTTT. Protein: CASSLVEAANTGELFF.

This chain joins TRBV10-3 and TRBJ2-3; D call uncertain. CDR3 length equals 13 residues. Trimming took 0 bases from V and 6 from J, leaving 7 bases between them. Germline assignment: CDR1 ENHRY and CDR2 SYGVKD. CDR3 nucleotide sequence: TGTGCCATCAGTGAGTCCTCTGGGGATACGCAGTATTTT. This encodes CAISESSGDTQYF.

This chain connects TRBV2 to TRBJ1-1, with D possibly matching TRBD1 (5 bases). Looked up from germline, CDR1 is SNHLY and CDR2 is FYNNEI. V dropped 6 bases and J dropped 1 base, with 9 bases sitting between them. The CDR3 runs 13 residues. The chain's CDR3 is CASRVRENTEAFF. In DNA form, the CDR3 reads TGTGCCAGCAGAGTCAGGGAGAACACTGAAGCTTTCTTT.

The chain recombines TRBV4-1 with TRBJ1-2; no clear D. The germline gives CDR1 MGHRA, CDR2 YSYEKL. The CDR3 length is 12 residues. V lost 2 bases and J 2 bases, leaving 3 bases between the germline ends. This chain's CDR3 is CASSQLNYGYTF. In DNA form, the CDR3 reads TGCGCCAGCAGCCAATTAAACTATGGCTACACCTTC.

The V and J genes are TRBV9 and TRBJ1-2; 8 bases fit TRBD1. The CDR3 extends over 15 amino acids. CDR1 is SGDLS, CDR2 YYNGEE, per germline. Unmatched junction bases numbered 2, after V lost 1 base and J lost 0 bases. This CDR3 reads CASSVTGGSNYGYTF. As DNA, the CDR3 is TGTGCCAGCAGCGTAACAGGGGGGTCTAACTATGGCTACACCTTC.

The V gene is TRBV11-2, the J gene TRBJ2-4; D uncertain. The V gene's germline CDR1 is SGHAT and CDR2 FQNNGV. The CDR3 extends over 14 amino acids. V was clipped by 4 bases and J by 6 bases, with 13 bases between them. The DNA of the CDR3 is TGTGCCAGCAGCTCCTTCCTTAAGGGAAACATTCAGTACTTC. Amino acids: CASSSFLKGNIQYF.

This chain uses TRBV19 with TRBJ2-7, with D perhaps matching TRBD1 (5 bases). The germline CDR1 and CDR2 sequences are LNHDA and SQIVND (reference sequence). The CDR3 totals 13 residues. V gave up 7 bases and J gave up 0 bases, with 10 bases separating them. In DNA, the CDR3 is TGTGCCAGTAAGGGGCGGAGCTCCTACGAGCAGTACTTC. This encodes CASKGRSSYEQYF.

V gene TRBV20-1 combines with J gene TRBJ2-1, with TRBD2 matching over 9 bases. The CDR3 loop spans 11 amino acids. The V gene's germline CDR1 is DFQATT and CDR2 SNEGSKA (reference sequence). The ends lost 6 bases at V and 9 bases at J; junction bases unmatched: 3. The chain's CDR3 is CSAELAGEQFF. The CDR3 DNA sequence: TGCAGTGCCGAACTAGCGGGTGAGCAGTTCTTC.

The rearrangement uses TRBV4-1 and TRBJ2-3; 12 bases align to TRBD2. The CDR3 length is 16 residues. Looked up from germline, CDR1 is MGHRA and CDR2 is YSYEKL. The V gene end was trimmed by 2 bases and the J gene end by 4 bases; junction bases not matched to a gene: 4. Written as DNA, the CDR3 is TGCGCCAGCAGCCAATCTCTAGCGGGGGGGCCAGATACGCAGTATTTT. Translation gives CASSQSLAGGPDTQYF.

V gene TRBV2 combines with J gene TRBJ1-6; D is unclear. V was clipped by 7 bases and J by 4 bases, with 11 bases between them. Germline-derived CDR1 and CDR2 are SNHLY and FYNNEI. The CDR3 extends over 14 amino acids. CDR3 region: CASIEVAYNSPLHF. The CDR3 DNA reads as TGTGCCAGCATTGAGGTTGCATATAATTCACCCCTCCACTTT.

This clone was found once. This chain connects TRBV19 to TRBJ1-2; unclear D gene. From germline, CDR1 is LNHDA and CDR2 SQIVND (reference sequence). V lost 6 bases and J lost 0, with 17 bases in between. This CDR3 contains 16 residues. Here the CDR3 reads CASRLSEVEANYGYTF. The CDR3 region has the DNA TGTGCCAGTAGGTTAAGTGAGGTGGAAGCTAACTATGGCTACACCTTC.

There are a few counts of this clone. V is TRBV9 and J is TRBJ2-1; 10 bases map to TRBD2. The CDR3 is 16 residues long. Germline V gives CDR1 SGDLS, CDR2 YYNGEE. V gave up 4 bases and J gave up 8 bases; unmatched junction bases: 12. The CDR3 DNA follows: TGTGCCAGCAGCCTCAACCAGCGGGGGGGTACTGATGAGCAGTTCTTC. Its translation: CASSLNQRGGTDEQFF. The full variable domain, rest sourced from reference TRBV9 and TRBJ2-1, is DSGVTQTPKHLITATGQRVTLRCSPRSGDLSVYWYQQSLDQGLQFLIQYYNGEERAKGNILERFSAQQFPDLHSELNLSSLELGDSALYFCASSLNQRGGTDEQFFGPGTRLTVL.

CDR3 sequence (DNA): TGTGCCAGCAGTGAATGGGGACAGGGGGTTTTTGCCTACGAGCAGTACTTC. It yields the protein CASSEWGQGVFAYEQYF. This chain joins TRBV6-1 and TRBJ2-7; TRBD1 matches at 11 bases. With 2 bases clipped from V and 2 bases from J, the junction kept 8 bases outside the gene matches. Germline V gene data show CDR1 as MNHNS and CDR2 as SASEGT. The CDR3 extends over 17 amino acids.

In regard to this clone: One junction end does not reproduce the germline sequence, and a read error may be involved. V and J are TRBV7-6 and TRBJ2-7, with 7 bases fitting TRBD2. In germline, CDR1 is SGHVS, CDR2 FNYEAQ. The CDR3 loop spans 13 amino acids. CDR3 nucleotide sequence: TGTGCCAGCAGCCTAGCTCGGGGGGTCGAGCAGTACTTC. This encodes CASSLARGVEQYF.

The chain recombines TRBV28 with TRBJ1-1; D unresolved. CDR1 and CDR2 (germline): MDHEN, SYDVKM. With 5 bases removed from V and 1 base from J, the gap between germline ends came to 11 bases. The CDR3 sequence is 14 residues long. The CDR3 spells CASSLGKRNTEAFF. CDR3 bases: TGTGCCAGCAGTCTCGGTAAGAGGAACACTGAAGCTTTCTTT.

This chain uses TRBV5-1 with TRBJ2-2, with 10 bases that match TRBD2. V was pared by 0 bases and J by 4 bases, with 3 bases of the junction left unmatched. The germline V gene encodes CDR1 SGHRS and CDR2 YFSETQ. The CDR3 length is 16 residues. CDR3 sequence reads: CASSLAASGGTGELFF. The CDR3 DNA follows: TGCGCCAGCAGCTTGGCGGCTAGCGGGGGCACCGGGGAGCTGTTTTTT. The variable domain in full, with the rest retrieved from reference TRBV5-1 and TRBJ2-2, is KAGVTQTPRYLIKTRGQQVTLSCSPISGHRSVSWYQQTPGQGLQFLFEYFSETQRNKGNFPGRFSGRQFSNSRSEMNVSTLELGDSALYLCASSLAASGGTGELFFGEGSRLTVL.

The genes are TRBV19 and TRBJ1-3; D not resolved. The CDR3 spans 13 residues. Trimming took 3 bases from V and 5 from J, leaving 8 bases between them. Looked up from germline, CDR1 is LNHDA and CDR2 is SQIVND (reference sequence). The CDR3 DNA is TGTGCCAGTAGTATGCGGGCCAGAAACACCATATATTTT. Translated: CASSMRARNTIYF. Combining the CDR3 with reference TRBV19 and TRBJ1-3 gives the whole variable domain DGGITQSPKYLFRKEGQNVTLSCEQNLNHDAMYWYRQDPGQGLRLIYYSQIVNDFQKGDIAEGYSVSREKKESFPLTVTSAQKNPTAFYLCASSMRARNTIYFGEGSWLTVV.

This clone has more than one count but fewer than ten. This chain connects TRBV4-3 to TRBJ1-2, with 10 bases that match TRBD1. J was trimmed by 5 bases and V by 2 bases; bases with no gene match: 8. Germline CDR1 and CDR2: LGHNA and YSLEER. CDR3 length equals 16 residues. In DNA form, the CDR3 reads TGCGCCAGCAGCCAAACCCCGGGACAGGGGATGTATGGCTACACCTTC. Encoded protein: CASSQTPGQGMYGYTF.

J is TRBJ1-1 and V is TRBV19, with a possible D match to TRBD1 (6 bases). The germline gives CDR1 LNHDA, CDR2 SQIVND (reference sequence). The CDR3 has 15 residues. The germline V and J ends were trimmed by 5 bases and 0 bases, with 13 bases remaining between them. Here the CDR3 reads CASSLPTGLNTEAFF. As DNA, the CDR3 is TGTGCCAGTAGTCTACCCACAGGGTTGAACACTGAAGCTTTCTTT.

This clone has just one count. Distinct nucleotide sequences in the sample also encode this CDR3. This CDR3 is CASSYRGDGYTF. CDR3 coding DNA: TGTGCCAGCAGTTACAGAGGGGATGGCTACACCTTC. The chain recombines TRBV6-2 or TRBV6-3 with TRBJ1-2, with D possibly TRBD1 on 5 matching bases. The CDR3 loop spans 12 amino acids. CDR1 is MNHEY, CDR2 SVGEGT, per germline. V lost 2 bases, J lost 6 bases, and 7 bases lay in between.